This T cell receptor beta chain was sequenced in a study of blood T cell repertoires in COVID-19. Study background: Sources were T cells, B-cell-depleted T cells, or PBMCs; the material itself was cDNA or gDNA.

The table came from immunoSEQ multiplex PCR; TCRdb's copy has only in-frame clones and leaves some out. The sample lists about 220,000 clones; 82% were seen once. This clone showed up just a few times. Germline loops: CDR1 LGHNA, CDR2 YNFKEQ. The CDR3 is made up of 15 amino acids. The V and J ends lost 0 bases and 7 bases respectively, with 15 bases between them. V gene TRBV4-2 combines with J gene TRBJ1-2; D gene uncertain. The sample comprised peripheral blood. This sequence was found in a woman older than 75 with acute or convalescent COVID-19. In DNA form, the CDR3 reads TGTGCCAGCAGCCAAGAGAGGTTCCAACTGTTTGGCTACACCTTC. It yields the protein CASSQERFQLFGYTF.